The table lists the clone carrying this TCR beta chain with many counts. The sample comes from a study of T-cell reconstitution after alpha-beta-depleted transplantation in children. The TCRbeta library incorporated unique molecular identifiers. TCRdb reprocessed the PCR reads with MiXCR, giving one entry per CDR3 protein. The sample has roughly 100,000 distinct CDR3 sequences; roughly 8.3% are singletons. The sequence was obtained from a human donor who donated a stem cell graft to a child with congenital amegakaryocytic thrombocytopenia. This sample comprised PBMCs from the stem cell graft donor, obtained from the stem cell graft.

The CDR3 region has the DNA TGTGCCAGCAGTTCCCACGGGGGGATCTACGAGCAGTACTTC. Protein product: CASSSHGGIYEQYF. V gene TRBV12-3 or TRBV12-4 combines with J gene TRBJ2-7, with 7 bases that match TRBD2. Germline trimming cut 4 bases from V and 3 bases from J; bases unmatched to any gene: 6. The CDR3 sequence is 14 residues long.